One and the same sample provided the 4 T cell receptor beta chains below, sequenced in a study of shared clonotypes between healthy human individuals. Data came from immunoSEQ multiplex PCR; TCRdb stores just in-frame clones and leaves some out. The data contain 2 million to 2.5 million clones, just under 95% of them seen just once; the ten biggest clones take up more than 0.35%. The specimen sequenced was naive CD4+ T cells from PBMCs. Stated subset: CD45RA+ positively selected. These receptors all stem from a man in his late teens or twenties in good health. Some clones in this sample may be carry-over from other donors' samples.

This chain links TRBV29-1 with TRBJ1-1; 8 bases align to TRBD1. The CDR3 length is 16 residues. Trimming at V came to 1 base and at J to 7 bases, leaving 14 bases not matched to a gene. CDR1 is SQVTM, CDR2 ANQGSEA, per germline. The DNA of the CDR3 is TGCAGCGTTGAAGTGTTGGACAGGGTGGGGATCGGTGAAGCTTTCTTT. Encoded protein: CSVEVLDRVGIGEAFF.

V and J are TRBV11-3 and TRBJ2-3, with TRBD2 as a possible D gene (6 bases). The CDR3 spans 15 residues. V lost 5 bases and J 5 bases, leaving 17 bases between the germline ends. Germline values: CDR1 SGHNT, CDR2 YENEEA. The CDR3 sequence is CASSPGSGAGDTQYF. Here the CDR3 DNA reads TGTGCCAGCAGCCCAGGGAGCGGAGCGGGAGATACGCAGTATTTT. Supplemented by reference TRBV11-3 and TRBJ2-3, the full variable domain reads EAGVVQSPRYKIIEKKQPVAFWCNPISGHNTLYWYLQNLGQGPELLIRYENEEAVDDSQLPKDRFSAERLKGVDSTLKIQPAELGDSAVYLCASSPGSGAGDTQYFGPGTRLTVL.

The gene calls are TRBV10-3 and TRBJ1-1; D is undetermined. The CDR3 has 15 residues. The germline V and J ends were trimmed by 5 bases and 0 bases, with 13 bases remaining between them. Germline-derived CDR1 and CDR2 are ENHRY and SYGVKD. The DNA of the CDR3 is TGTGCCATCAGTCAAGATATAACTATGAACACTGAAGCTTTCTTT. This translates into CAISQDITMNTEAFF.

The table lists this clone with a few counts. The V gene is TRBV6-1, the J gene TRBJ1-2; possible D gene TRBD1, 5 bases. V was trimmed by 4 bases and J by 7 bases, leaving 10 bases between them. Germline lookup yields CDR1 MNHNS and CDR2 SASEGT. The CDR3 consists of 12 residues. CDR3 coding DNA: TGTGCCAGCAGTGGGGGGAAAAGTGGCTACACCTTC. Translation: CASSGGKSGYTF.